These 23 T cell receptor beta chains originate from one sample sequenced in a study of T cells in Graves' hyperthyroidism and ophthalmopathy. Authors of the study amplified TCR beta CDR3 regions from RNA transcripts. An initial round of RT-PCR targeting the TCR CDR3 relied on the HTBI primer set. Each CDR3 protein gets one entry after TCRdb re-called the multiplex PCR reads with MiXCR. Among roughly 700,000 distinct CDR3 sequences listed, about 15% were seen once. The sequenced sample consisted of blood. Receptors originate from a woman aged 18-29 years with Graves' hyperthyroidism.

V gene TRBV7-9 combines with J gene TRBJ2-2; 9 positions match TRBD2. The V gene's germline CDR1 is SEHNR and CDR2 FQNEAQ (reference sequence). This CDR3 is 17 amino acids long. V shed 5 bases, J shed 0 bases, and the junction held 7 bases outside the gene matches. CDR3 amino acids: CASSPRASGTNTGELFF. In DNA, the CDR3 is TGTGCCAGCAGCCCGAGGGCTAGCGGGACGAACACCGGGGAGCTGTTTTTT. The variable domain in full, completed from reference TRBV7-9 and TRBJ2-2, reads DTGVSQNPRHKITKRGQNVTFRCDPISEHNRLYWYRQTLGQGPEFLTYFQNEAQLEKSRLLSDRFSAERPKGSFSTLEIQRTEQGDSAMYLCASSPRASGTNTGELFFGEGSRLTVL.

The gene calls are TRBV29-1 and TRBJ2-3; D not certain. With 5 bases removed from V and 3 bases from J, the gap between germline ends came to 12 bases. The CDR3 consists of 13 residues. CDR1 is SQVTM and CDR2 is ANQGSEA in the germline V gene. CDR3 sequence reads: CSVHALGTDTQYF. CDR3 DNA sequence: TGCAGCGTTCATGCTCTGGGGACAGATACGCAGTATTTT.

Many counts were recorded for this clonotype. J is TRBJ2-1 and V is TRBV20-1, with 10 nucleotides matching TRBD2. Germline loops: CDR1 DFQATT, CDR2 SNEGSKA (reference sequence). J lost 0 bases, V lost 0 bases, and 2 bases had no gene match. The CDR3 has 16 residues. The CDR3 nucleotides are TGCAGTGCTAGAGAACTAGCGGGACACTCCTACAATGAGCAGTTCTTC. It encodes CSARELAGHSYNEQFF.

This clonotype was detected ten times or more. The rearrangement uses TRBV29-1 and TRBJ1-1; 11 nucleotides agree with TRBD1. The CDR3 has 12 residues. Looked up from germline, CDR1 is SQVTM and CDR2 is ANQGSEA. V lost 8 bases and J lost 5; bases outside the gene matches: 4. The CDR3 here is CSSGQGVTEAFF. In nucleotides, the CDR3 is TGCAGCTCGGGACAGGGGGTAACTGAAGCTTTCTTT.

This clonotype has a count of ten or more. V usage is TRBV9 and J usage is TRBJ2-1; 8 bases match TRBD2. This CDR3 comprises 18 residues. Germline CDR1 is SGDLS and CDR2 is YYNGEE. V was pared by 0 bases and J by 7 bases, with 15 bases of the junction left unmatched. The DNA for the CDR3 is TGTGCCAGCAGCGTAGGTCCCTCGCCGGGACTAGTTAGGAATGAGCAGTTCTTC. Its protein is CASSVGPSPGLVRNEQFF.

This clonotype was observed many times. The chain uses TRBV2 and TRBJ2-4, with D perhaps matching TRBD1 (6 bases). V dropped 6 bases and J dropped 6 bases, with 15 bases sitting between them. This CDR3 contains 14 residues. Germline V gene sequence: CDR1 SNHLY, CDR2 FYNNEI. In DNA, the CDR3 is TGTGCCAGCAGACACAGGGATGGGGGAAACATTCAGTACTTC. Translating it yields CASRHRDGGNIQYF.

In its sample, this clonotype was seen many times. This chain joins TRBV7-2 and TRBJ2-5; D not resolved. Germline-derived CDR1 and CDR2 are SGHTA and FQGNSA. Trimming shortened V by 0 bases and J by 5 bases, and 10 bases separated the two germline ends. The CDR3 sequence is 14 residues long. CDR3: CASSLAGMDETQYF. In DNA form, the CDR3 reads TGTGCCAGCAGCTTAGCGGGAATGGATGAGACCCAGTACTTC.

The sample holds a few counts of this clonotype. The chain links TRBV20-1 to TRBJ2-7; the D gene could be TRBD1 or TRBD2 (5 bases each). This CDR3 has 13 amino acids. Between the trimmed V and J ends, which lost 3 bases and 7 bases, there was a span of 16 bases. Germline V gene sequence: CDR1 DFQATT, CDR2 SNEGSKA (reference sequence). The CDR3 sequence: CSASPGPLEEQYF. As DNA, the CDR3 is TGCAGTGCTAGTCCGGGGCCCCTTGAAGAGCAGTACTTC.

V is TRBV7-6 and J is TRBJ2-1; TRBD2 agrees at 14 bases. The germline V gene has CDR1 SGHVS and CDR2 FNYEAQ. The CDR3 consists of 18 residues. J lost 0 bases, V lost 6 bases, and 7 bases had no gene match. CDR3 coding DNA: TGTGCCAGCAGACCACGACTAGCGGGAGGGAGCTCCTACAATGAGCAGTTCTTC. It yields the protein CASRPRLAGGSSYNEQFF.

This clonotype showed up just a few times. This chain uses TRBV4-1 with TRBJ1-3; D is uncertain. V lost 0 bases and J 0 bases, leaving 9 bases between the germline ends. CDR3 size: 16 residues. Germline CDR1 reads MGHRA; CDR2 reads YSYEKL. CDR3 in amino acids: CASSQDHGTSGNTIYF. DNA for the CDR3: TGCGCCAGCAGCCAAGATCACGGAACCTCTGGAAACACCATATATTTT.

This clonotype was observed many times. The chain links TRBV7-3 to TRBJ1-1; D ambiguous. Per the germline V gene, CDR1 is SGHTA and CDR2 is FQGTGA. The CDR3 extends over 15 amino acids. Trimming stripped 5 bases from V and 5 bases from J, with 18 bases between. CDR3 sequence: CASSPNAGVDTEAFF. Written as DNA, the CDR3 is TGTGCCAGCAGCCCAAACGCCGGGGTAGATACTGAAGCTTTCTTT. Variable domain in full (rest from reference TRBV7-3 and TRBJ1-1): GAGVSQTPSNKVTEKGKYVELRCDPISGHTALYWYRQSLGQGPEFLIYFQGTGAADDSGLPNDRFFAVRPEGSVSTLKIQRTERGDSAVYLCASSPNAGVDTEAFFGQGTRLTVV.

This clonotype was observed many times. The chain couples TRBV18 to TRBJ1-2, with D unresolved. Between the trimmed V and J ends, which lost 6 bases and 4 bases, there was a span of 12 bases. Germline loops: CDR1 KGHSH, CDR2 LQKENI. This CDR3 contains 13 residues. The CDR3 coding sequence is TGTGCCAGCTCCCTCGGCGGATTCTATGGCTACACCTTC. It specifies CASSLGGFYGYTF.

V and J are TRBV5-1 and TRBJ2-1, with unresolved D. The V gene lost 0 bases and the J gene lost 8 bases, with 12 bases spanning the gap. The CDR3 loop spans 14 amino acids. CDR1 SGHRS and CDR2 YFSETQ come from the germline V gene. The DNA of the CDR3 is TGCGCCAGCAGCTTGGTTGGGGTCTGGGATGAGCAGTTCTTC. Protein product: CASSLVGVWDEQFF.

This clonotype came up many times. The chain carries TRBV6-6 and TRBJ1-1; D gene ambiguous. The germline V gene encodes CDR1 MNHNY and CDR2 SVGAGI (reference sequence). CDR3 size: 13 residues. Trimming stripped 2 bases from V and 1 base from J, with 5 bases between. CDR3 coding DNA: TGTGCCAGCAGTTACATCCAGAACACTGAAGCTTTCTTT. Translation: CASSYIQNTEAFF.

This clonotype was seen many times. The CDR3 sequence is CASSEFGQETQYF. In DNA, the CDR3 is TGTGCCAGCAGTGAATTCGGCCAAGAGACCCAGTACTTC. This chain links TRBV6-1 with TRBJ2-5, with no clear D. This CDR3 is 13 amino acids long. Germline V gene sequence: CDR1 MNHNS, CDR2 SASEGT. V was pared by 2 bases and J by 1 base, with 5 bases between.

This clonotype has only a few counts. This chain connects TRBV5-4 to TRBJ2-1; D may correspond to TRBD1 or TRBD2 (5 bases each). Between the trimmed V and J ends, which lost 3 bases and 0 bases, there was a span of 13 bases. Germline V gene lookup returns CDR1 SGHNT and CDR2 YYREEE (reference sequence). The CDR3 covers 16 residues. CDR3 protein: CASSSPGTNSYNEQFF. DNA for the CDR3: TGTGCCAGCAGCTCCCCCGGGACGAACTCCTACAATGAGCAGTTCTTC. Supplemented by reference TRBV5-4 and TRBJ2-1, the full variable domain reads ETGVTQSPTHLIKTRGQQVTLRCSSQSGHNTVSWYQQALGQGPQFIFQYYREEENGRGNFPPRFSGLQFPNYSSELNVNALELDDSALYLCASSSPGTNSYNEQFFGPGTRLTVL.

The chain carries TRBV6-2 or TRBV6-3 and TRBJ2-1; the D is unclear. The CDR3 totals 14 residues. CDR1 is MNHEY, CDR2 SVGEGT, per germline. Trimming stripped 6 bases from V and 8 bases from J, with 17 bases between. CDR3 in amino acids: CASRLLWSTDEQFF. DNA of the CDR3: TGTGCCAGCAGGCTACTATGGTCAACGGATGAGCAGTTCTTC.

This chain uses TRBV4-2 with TRBJ1-2; no reliable D call. The CDR3 is 12 residues long. The ends were cut back, 0 bases at V and 5 bases at J, with 4 bases in the middle. Germline V gene lookup returns CDR1 LGHNA and CDR2 YNFKEQ. The CDR3 DNA is TGTGCCAGCAGCCAAGAAGGATATGGCTACACCTTC. Translation: CASSQEGYGYTF.

This clonotype was observed at least ten times. The rearrangement links TRBV7-9 to TRBJ1-1, with D possibly being TRBD1 (5 bases). In germline, CDR1 is SEHNR, CDR2 FQNEAQ (reference sequence). V dropped 5 bases and J dropped 7 bases, with 11 bases sitting between them. The length of the CDR3 is 12 residues. The CDR3 nucleotides read TGTGCCAGCAGCCTCAAACAGGATGAAGCTTTCTTT. Its protein is CASSLKQDEAFF.

This clonotype has just a few counts. This sequence joins TRBV12-3 or TRBV12-4 and TRBJ2-1; the D is unclear. Between the trimmed V and J ends, which lost 7 bases and 5 bases, there was a span of 12 bases. The CDR3 runs 13 residues. CDR3 bases: TGTGCCAGCACCCGGCTTGGGAACAATGAGCAGTTCTTC. Amino acid sequence: CASTRLGNNEQFF.

This clonotype was counted at least ten times. The chain joins TRBV20-1 to TRBJ2-7; 13 nucleotides align to TRBD2. CDR3 length equals 14 residues. The germline CDR1 and CDR2 sequences are DFQATT and SNEGSKA (reference sequence). J was trimmed by 4 bases and V by 1 base; bases with no gene match: 1. CDR3 bases: TGCAGTGCTAGAGGGACTAGCGGGAGATACGAGCAGTACTTC. Translating it yields CSARGTSGRYEQYF.

A remark on this clonotype: This may be a read error, as it is one base from a much larger clone. The chain has TRBV11-2 and TRBJ2-1; TRBD1 might be the D (6 bases). The CDR3 is made up of 15 amino acids. Trimming left V 5 bases short and J 10 bases short, with 21 bases between. In germline, CDR1 is SGHAT, CDR2 FQNNGV. The CDR3 nucleotides are TGTGCCAGCAGCCTCTCCGGGACAACCACCTACGAGCAGTTCTTC. Protein product: CASSLSGTTTYEQFF. The full variable domain, rest sourced from reference TRBV11-2 and TRBJ2-1, is EAGVAQSPRYKIIEKRQSVAFWCNPISGHATLYWYQQILGQGPKLLIQFQNNGVVDDSQLPKDRFSAERLKGVDSTLKIQPAKLEDSAVYLCASSLSGTTTYEQFFGPGTRLTVL.

The chain employs TRBV5-1 and TRBJ1-6; tentatively, D is TRBD1 (5 bases). CDR1 and CDR2 (germline): SGHRS, YFSETQ. Trimming pared 0 bases from V and 11 bases from J, leaving 9 bases between. This CDR3 is 13 amino acids long. The DNA of the CDR3 is TGCGCCAGCAGCTTGGCCGAGGGGACACCCCTCCACTTT. Translated, it gives CASSLAEGTPLHF. The full variable domain, completed using reference TRBV5-1 and TRBJ1-6, is KAGVTQTPRYLIKTRGQQVTLSCSPISGHRSVSWYQQTPGQGLQFLFEYFSETQRNKGNFPGRFSGRQFSNSRSEMNVSTLELGDSALYLCASSLAEGTPLHFGNGTRLTVT.